The source of this T cell receptor beta chain is a study of beta chain features in type 1 diabetes. Details on this clone: Antigen: not known.

Looked up from germline, CDR1 is MNHNY and CDR2 is SVGAGI (reference sequence). This CDR3 is 13 amino acids long. The whole isolated RNA underwent reverse transcription, so sequencing captured expressed TCRB transcripts. The table came from immunoSEQ multiplex PCR; TCRdb's copy has only in-frame clones and leaves some out. The sample contains 500,000 to 650,000 clones, around 12% of which appear only once. Every participating donor gave one draw, a heparinised blood sample averaging around 120 mL. CD45RO/CCR7/CD25/CD127/CD95/CD27 sorting isolated CD4+ naive, central memory, regulatory and stem cell-like memory cells. Study observations and caveats: Within each of all four CD4+ subsets, Type 1 diabetes patients had TCRB CDR3s that were moderately but significantly shorter. Insertions at VDJ junctions were less frequent in type 1 diabetes patients. These patients also deleted more nucleotides at the same junctions.

Sequenced: naive CD4+ T cells from blood. This sequence was found in a man aged 25 to 40 with type 1 diabetes. The V call is TRBV6-6, the J call TRBJ2-6; TRBD1 or TRBD2 may be the D gene (5 bases each). The CDR3 DNA reads as TGTGTCTCTCGAGGGGCCGGGGCCAACGTCCTGACTTTC. Translation gives CVSRGAGANVLTF.